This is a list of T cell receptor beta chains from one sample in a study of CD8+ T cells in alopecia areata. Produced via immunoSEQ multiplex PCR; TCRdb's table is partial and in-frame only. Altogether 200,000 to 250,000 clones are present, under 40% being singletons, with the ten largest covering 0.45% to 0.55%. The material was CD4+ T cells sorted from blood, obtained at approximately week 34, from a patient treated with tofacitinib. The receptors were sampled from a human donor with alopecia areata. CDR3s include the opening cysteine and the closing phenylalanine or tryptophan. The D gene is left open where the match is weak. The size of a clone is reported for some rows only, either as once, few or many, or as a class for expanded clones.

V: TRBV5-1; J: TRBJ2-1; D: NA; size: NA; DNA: TGCGCCAGCAGCTTGGCGGTAGCGCAAAGCAATGAGCAGTTCTTC; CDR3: CASSLAVAQSNEQFF
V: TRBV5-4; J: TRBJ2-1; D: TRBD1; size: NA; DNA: TGTGCCAGCAGCTCGGACAGGGGGAATGAGCAGTTCTTC; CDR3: CASSSDRGNEQFF
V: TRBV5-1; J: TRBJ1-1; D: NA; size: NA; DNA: TGCGCCAGCAGCCCAGGGACTTCCAACACTGAAGCTTTCTTT; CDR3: CASSPGTSNTEAFF
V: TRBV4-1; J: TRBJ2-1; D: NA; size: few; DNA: TGCGCCAGCAGCCAAGTGCGTCTCGAGGAGCAGTTCTTC; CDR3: CASSQVRLEEQFF
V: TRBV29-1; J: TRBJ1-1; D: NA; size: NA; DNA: TGCAGCGTTGTAGAGGGGACAACGAACACTGAAGCTTTCTTT; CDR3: CSVVEGTTNTEAFF
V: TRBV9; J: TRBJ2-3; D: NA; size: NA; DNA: TGTGCCAGCAGCCCCCGAGGGGGGGACCTTAACACAGATACGCAGTATTTT; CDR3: CASSPRGGDLNTDTQYF
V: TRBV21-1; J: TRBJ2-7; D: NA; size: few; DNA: TGTGCCAGCAGCAATCGGACAGACTCCTACGAGCAGTACTTC; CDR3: CASSNRTDSYEQYF
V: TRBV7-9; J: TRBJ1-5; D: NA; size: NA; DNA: TGTGCCAGCAGCCTCACGGACGGGAATCAGCCCCAGCATTTT; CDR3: CASSLTDGNQPQHF
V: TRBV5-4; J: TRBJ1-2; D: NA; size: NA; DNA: TGTGCCAGCACCTCAGGTCTGCTAAACTATGGCTACACCTTC; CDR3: CASTSGLLNYGYTF
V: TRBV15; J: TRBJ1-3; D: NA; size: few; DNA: TGTGCCACCAGCACCCCTGGAAACACCATATATTTT; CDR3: CATSTPGNTIYF
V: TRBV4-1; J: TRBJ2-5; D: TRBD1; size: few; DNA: TGCGCCAGCAGACATACTCGGACAGGGAGAGAGACCCAGTACTTC; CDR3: CASRHTRTGRETQYF
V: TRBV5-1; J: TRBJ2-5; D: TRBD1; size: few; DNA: TGCGCCAGCAGCTTGGGTGGACAGGGGGCTGGGGAGACCCAGTACTTC; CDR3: CASSLGGQGAGETQYF
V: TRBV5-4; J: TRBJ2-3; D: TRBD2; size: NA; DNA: TGTGCCAGCAGCTCTAAGCGGGGGACAGATACGCAGTATTTT; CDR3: CASSSKRGTDTQYF
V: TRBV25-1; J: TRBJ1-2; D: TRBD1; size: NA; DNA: TGTGCCAGCACCGGACAGGCTTTCTATGGCTACACCTTC; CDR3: CASTGQAFYGYTF
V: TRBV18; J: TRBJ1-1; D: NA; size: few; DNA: TGTGCCAGCTCACCCTTGGACAGATTGAACACTGAAGCTTTCTTT; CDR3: CASSPLDRLNTEAFF
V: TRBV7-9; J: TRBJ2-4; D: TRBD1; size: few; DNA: TGTGCCAGCAGCCTGGCCGAGGGGGCAAACATTCAGTACTTC; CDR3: CASSLAEGANIQYF
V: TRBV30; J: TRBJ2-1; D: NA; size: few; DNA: TGTGCCTGGAGTGTACTGAATGAGCAGTTCTTC; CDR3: CAWSVLNEQFF
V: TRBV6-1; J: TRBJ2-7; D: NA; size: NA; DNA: TGTGCCAGCAGTCAATCCCGGACGCTATCCTACGAGCAGTACTTC; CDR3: CASSQSRTLSYEQYF
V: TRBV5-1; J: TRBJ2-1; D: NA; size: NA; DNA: TGCGCCAGCAGCTCCCAGGACAATGAGCAGTTCTTC; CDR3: CASSSQDNEQFF
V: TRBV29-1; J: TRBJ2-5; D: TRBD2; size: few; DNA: TGCAGCGCCCGAATGAGCGGGAGCCGGGAGACCCAGTACTTC; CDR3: CSARMSGSRETQYF
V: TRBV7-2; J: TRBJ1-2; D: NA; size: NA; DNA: TGTGCCAGCAGCTCCTCGCGGGGGGCGAGGGGTGGCTACACCTTC; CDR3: CASSSSRGARGGYTF
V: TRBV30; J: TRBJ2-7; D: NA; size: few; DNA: TGTGCCTGGAGTTTTGGACATGTCTACGAGCAGTACTTC; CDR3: CAWSFGHVYEQYF
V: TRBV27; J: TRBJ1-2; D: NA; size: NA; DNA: TGTGCCAGCAGTTTATTACCCCCGGACAGATATGGCTACACCTTC; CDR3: CASSLLPPDRYGYTF
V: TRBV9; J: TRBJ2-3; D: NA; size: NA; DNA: TGTGCCAGCAGCGTAGCCACGGACCGAGATACGCAGTATTTT; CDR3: CASSVATDRDTQYF
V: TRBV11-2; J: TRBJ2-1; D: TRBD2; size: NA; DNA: TGTGCCAGCAGCTTAAGGCTAGCGGGAGAAACTGAGCAGTTCTTC; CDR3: CASSLRLAGETEQFF
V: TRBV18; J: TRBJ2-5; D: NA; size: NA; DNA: TGTGCCAGCTCACCCCGACGATCGGAGGAGACCCAGTACTTC; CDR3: CASSPRRSEETQYF
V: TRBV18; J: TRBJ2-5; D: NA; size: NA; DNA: TGTGCCAGCTCACCAGGACAGTTTCAAGAGACCCAGTACTTC; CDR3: CASSPGQFQETQYF
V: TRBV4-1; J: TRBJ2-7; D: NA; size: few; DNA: TGCGCCAGCAGCCAAGCAGGGAACTCCTACGAGCAGTACTTC; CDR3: CASSQAGNSYEQYF
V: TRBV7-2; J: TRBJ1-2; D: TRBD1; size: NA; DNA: TGTGCCAGCAGCTTGGTAACAGGGGGATATGGCTACACCTTC; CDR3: CASSLVTGGYGYTF
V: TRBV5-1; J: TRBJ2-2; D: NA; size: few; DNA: TGCGCCAGCAGCTTGGACTTGAACACCGGGGAGCTGTTTTTT; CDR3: CASSLDLNTGELFF
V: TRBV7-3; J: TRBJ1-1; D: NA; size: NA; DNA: TGTGCCAGCAGCTTCGGAATGGCGAACACTGAAGCTTTCTTT; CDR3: CASSFGMANTEAFF
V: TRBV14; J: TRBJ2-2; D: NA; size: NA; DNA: TGTGCCAGCAGAGCGACGATGAACACCGGGGAGCTGTTTTTT; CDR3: CASRATMNTGELFF
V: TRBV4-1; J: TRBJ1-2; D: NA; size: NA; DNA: TGCGCCAGCAGCCCCCATGGAGGGTATGGCTACACCTTC; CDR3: CASSPHGGYGYTF
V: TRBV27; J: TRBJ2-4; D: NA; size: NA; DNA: TGTGCCAGCAGCCCCAGGGGTAACATTCAGTACTTC; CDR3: CASSPRGNIQYF
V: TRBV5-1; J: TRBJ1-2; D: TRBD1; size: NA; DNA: TGCGCCAGCAGGAGAGGAGGGACAGGAGAAGTGTGGGGCTACACCTTC; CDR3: CASRRGGTGEVWGYTF
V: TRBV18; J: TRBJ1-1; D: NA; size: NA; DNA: TGTGCCAGCTCGGCAACAGATATGAACACTGAAGCTTTCTTT; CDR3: CASSATDMNTEAFF
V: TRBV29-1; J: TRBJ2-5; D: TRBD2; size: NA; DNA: TGCAGCGCCACGCCCCCCCGGACTAGCGGGAGGACCTGGGAGACCCAGTACTTC; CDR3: CSATPPRTSGRTWETQYF
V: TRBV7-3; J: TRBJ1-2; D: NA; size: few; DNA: TGTGCCAGCAGCTTACGTAGGCCTGACTATGGCTACACCTTC; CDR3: CASSLRRPDYGYTF
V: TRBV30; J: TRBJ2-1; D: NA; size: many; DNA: TGTGCCTGGAGTGTATTTCCAGGGAGGAATGAGCAGTTCTTC; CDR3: CAWSVFPGRNEQFF
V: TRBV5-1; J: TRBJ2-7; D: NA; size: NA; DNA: TGCGCCAGCAGCCTGATACAGGGTTCCGAGCAGTACTTC; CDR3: CASSLIQGSEQYF
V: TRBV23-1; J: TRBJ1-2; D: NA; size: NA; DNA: TGCGCCAGCAGTCAGCAGGGTGGAGGTGGCTACACCTTC; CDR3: CASSQQGGGGYTF
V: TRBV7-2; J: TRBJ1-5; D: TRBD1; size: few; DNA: TGTGCCAGCAGCTTAGGACAGGGATATCAGCCCCAGCATTTT; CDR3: CASSLGQGYQPQHF
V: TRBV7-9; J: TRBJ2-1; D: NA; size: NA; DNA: TGTGCCAGCAGCGTTAGAAAGAACAGGGGAGGAAATGAGCAGTTCTTC; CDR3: CASSVRKNRGGNEQFF